Included here is one TCR beta chain sequence, with context. Its antigen remains unidentified. This specimen comes from a study of monozygotic twins with cystic fibrosis. Generated by immunoSEQ multiplex PCR, the TCRdb table keeps only in-frame clones and is missing some. This sample has about 39,000 clones, with approximately 90% found just once. Study-wide findings and caveats: Low clonality (median roughly 0.0087) suggested a mostly naive repertoire.

Per the germline V gene, CDR1 is LNHDA and CDR2 is SQIVND (reference sequence). The ends were cut back, 9 bases at V and 2 bases at J, with 14 bases in the middle. The CDR3 is 15 residues long. This clonotype was sampled from a boy aged 2 to 10 with cystic fibrosis. The rearrangement joins TRBV19 to TRBJ1-6, with a possible D match to TRBD1 (6 bases). Material for sequencing was blood. The CDR3 is CASATGTPYNSPLHF. CDR3 DNA sequence: TGTGCCAGCGCGACCGGGACACCCTATAATTCACCCCTCCACTTT.